This T cell receptor (beta chain) was profiled in a study of shared clonotypes between healthy human individuals. Study-wide context: Per donor, three plates held CD4 naive cells, three held CD4 memory, two held CD8 naive and one held CD8 memory. Regarding the study as a whole: Several donors shared approximately 5% of their naive CD4 clonotypes. Estimated richness was generally greater in naive than memory subsets. The authors sampled blood alone, and tissue repertoires likely differ.

About this clone: Its target is not known.

The germline V gene encodes CDR1 SGHTA and CDR2 FQGTGA. The length of the CDR3 is 14 residues. V gave up 1 base and J gave up 8 bases, with 12 bases separating them. Assay: immunoSEQ multiplex PCR; the TCRdb copy retains only in-frame clones and omits some. The table shows millions of clones, with around 93% occurring only once. In the naive CD8 group, cells lacked CD45RO and were positively selected for CCR7, so terminally differentiated effector memory CD45RA+ cells were left out. The TCR originated in a man in his late teens or twenties in good health. Some clones in this sample may be carry-over from other donors' samples. The sample taken for sequencing was naive CD8+ T cells from PBMCs. V gene TRBV7-3 combines with J gene TRBJ2-1; no reliable D call. Written as DNA, the CDR3 is TGTGCCAGCAGCTTAAATCCCGCTGGCGATGAGCAGTTCTTC. The encoded protein is CASSLNPAGDEQFF. Filled out from reference TRBV7-3 and TRBJ2-1, the complete variable domain reads GAGVSQTPSNKVTEKGKYVELRCDPISGHTALYWYRQSLGQGPEFLIYFQGTGAADDSGLPNDRFFAVRPEGSVSTLKIQRTERGDSAVYLCASSLNPAGDEQFFGPGTRLTVL.